This section outlines one TCR beta chain sequence together with its context. Total RNA (approximately 500 ng) served as template for TCR beta cDNA synthesis primed by a constant-region primer. A slightly modified ARM-PCR protocol with three nested multiplex PCR rounds produced these TCR beta libraries. The opening two PCR rounds, roughly 11 cycles each, paired TRBV1-TRBV30 forward primers with a C-beta reverse primer. A single record per CDR3 protein comes from TCRdb applying MiXCR to the multiplex PCR reads. The sample includes approximately 74,000 distinct CDR3 sequences, 70% to 80% of them seen just once. Co-extracted RNA and DNA came from about 20-30 mg of unsorted bulk tissue. The record originates from a study of tumor-infiltrating lymphocytes in primary liver carcinoma. Whole-study context: Men and women, 30 to 69 years of age, made up the patients.

The CDR3 totals 15 residues. Germline CDR1 and CDR2: MNHNS and SASEGT. J was trimmed by 3 bases and V by 8 bases; bases with no gene match: 13. This sequence originates from a woman aged 55-70 years with primary liver carcinoma and hepatitis B virus infection. The V call is TRBV6-1, the J call TRBJ2-7; TRBD2 aligns across 7 bases. Sequencing was done on a sample of liver tumor tissue from sampling region 4. As for subset: tumor region T4, right-lateral pole. CDR3 sequence: CASDEIAGEGYEQYF. DNA of the CDR3: TGTGCCAGCGATGAAATTGCGGGAGAAGGCTACGAGCAGTACTTC.